A selection of T cell receptor beta chains follows, all from one sample in a study of blood T cells in healthy people across ages. TCRdb used MiXCR to reprocess the 5' RACE reads, holding one entry per CDR3 protein. This table has about a million distinct CDR3 sequences, more than 30% appearing once. The sequenced sample consisted of blood. These receptors all come from a man aged 18 to 35 in good health. The CDR3 runs from the conserved cysteine through the conserved F or W. The D gene is left open where the match is weak. The size field is filled for only some rows; it gives once, few, many or a size class.

NA	many	TRBV5-1	15	TRBJ1-2	CASSLDTLANYGYTF	TGCGCCAGCAGCTTGGATACGTTGGCCAACTATGGCTACACCTTC
NA	NA	TRBV6-5	13	TRBJ1-6	CASSGQWGSPLHF	TGTGCCAGCAGCGGACAGTGGGGTTCACCCCTCCACTTT
NA	NA	TRBV19	12	TRBJ1-2	CASSIEGVGYTF	TGTGCCAGTAGTATTGAGGGGGTAGGCTACACCTTC
TRBD2	NA	TRBV7-2	16	TRBJ2-3	CASSTNSRGGPDTQYF	TGTGCCAGCAGCACTAATTCTCGGGGGGGTCCAGATACGCAGTATTTT
TRBD1	NA	TRBV6-5	13	TRBJ1-6	CASGQGLDSPLHF	TGTGCCAGCGGACAGGGTTTGGATTCACCCCTCCACTTT
NA	few	TRBV4-2	17	TRBJ2-5	CASSQESRASNGETQYF	TGTGCCAGCAGCCAAGAATCCCGGGCCAGCAATGGGGAGACCCAGTACTTC
NA	many	TRBV7-9	15	TRBJ1-2	CASSLDLGRSSGYTF	TGTGCCAGCAGCTTAGATCTGGGACGTTCGAGTGGCTACACCTTC
NA	few	TRBV20-1	14	TRBJ1-1	CSASRVNLNTEAFF	TGCAGTGCTAGTCGGGTGAACCTGAACACTGAAGCTTTCTTT
NA	few	TRBV10-3	16	TRBJ1-6	CAISDRLSSYNSPLHF	TGTGCCATCAGTGATAGACTGAGCTCCTATAATTCACCCCTCCACTTT
TRBD1	NA	TRBV10-3	16	TRBJ1-2	CAISEFGQGEHYGYTF	TGTGCCATCAGTGAGTTTGGACAGGGGGAACACTATGGCTACACCTTC
TRBD1	NA	TRBV20-1	16	TRBJ2-5	CSARDPQTGVGETQYF	TGCAGTGCTAGAGATCCCCAGACAGGGGTGGGGGAGACCCAGTACTTC
TRBD2	NA	TRBV7-9	18	TRBJ2-2	CASSLRGTSGSGTGELFF	TGTGCCAGCAGCTTGCGAGGGACTAGCGGATCGGGCACCGGGGAGCTGTTTTTT
NA	NA	TRBV10-3	11	TRBJ2-3	CATAIPDTQYF	TGTGCCACCGCAATCCCTGATACGCAGTATTTT
NA	few	TRBV20-1	13	TRBJ2-5	CSANSGTAETQYF	TGCAGTGCTAACTCCGGGACTGCAGAGACCCAGTACTTC
NA	NA	TRBV20-1	14	TRBJ2-7	CSATLGASAYEQYF	TGCAGTGCTACCCTTGGGGCTAGCGCCTACGAGCAGTACTTC
NA	NA	TRBV27	13	TRBJ1-2	CASMGPRYYGYTF	TGTGCCAGCATGGGGCCCCGGTACTATGGCTACACCTTC
NA	few	TRBV12-5	14	TRBJ1-5	CASGHGQDNQPQHF	TGTGCTAGTGGTCACGGACAAGACAATCAGCCCCAGCATTTT
NA	NA	TRBV29-1	11	TRBJ2-5	CSDAQQETQYF	TGCAGCGATGCACAGCAAGAGACCCAGTACTTC
TRBD1	NA	TRBV5-1	13	TRBJ1-1	CASSPGGGTEAFF	TGCGCCAGCAGCCCAGGGGGTGGCACTGAAGCTTTCTTT
NA	many	TRBV20-1	14	TRBJ2-5	CSARDAREQETQYF	TGCAGTGCTAGAGATGCGAGGGAACAAGAGACCCAGTACTTC
NA	NA	TRBV6-5	13	TRBJ2-3	CASSRHSADTQYF	TGTGCCAGCAGCAGGCATAGCGCAGATACGCAGTATTTT
NA	NA	TRBV27	17	TRBJ2-1	CASSGGMSGPSYNEQFF	TGTGCCAGCAGCGGCGGGATGAGCGGGCCCTCCTACAATGAGCAGTTCTTC
NA	many	TRBV20-1	11	TRBJ2-5	CSGDQQETQYF	TGCAGTGGGGACCAACAAGAGACCCAGTACTTC
NA	NA	TRBV27	11	TRBJ1-1	CASSPGNGAFF	TGTGCCAGCAGCCCAGGGAACGGGGCTTTCTTT
NA	NA	TRBV20-1	14	TRBJ1-5	CSPVGHLSNQPQHF	TGCAGTCCGGTGGGACACCTGAGCAATCAGCCCCAGCATTTT
NA	NA	TRBV11-2	15	TRBJ1-2	CASSLSGPARYGYTF	TGTGCCAGCAGCTTATCTGGCCCCGCGCGGTATGGCTACACCTTC
NA	NA	TRBV21-1	16	TRBJ2-2	CASSKIKGINTGELFF	TGTGCCAGCAGCAAAATCAAGGGAATCAACACCGGGGAGCTGTTTTTT
TRBD2	NA	TRBV12-3/TRBV12-4	14	TRBJ2-7	CASRTGTSSYEQYF	TGTGCCAGCAGGACCGGGACTAGTTCCTACGAGCAGTACTTC
TRBD1	NA	TRBV28	15	TRBJ2-7	CASSLEQGALDEQYF	TGTGCCAGCAGTTTAGAGCAGGGGGCTTTGGATGAGCAGTACTTC
NA	NA	TRBV18	13	TRBJ1-1	CASSPKEQSEAFF	TGTGCCAGCTCACCAAAGGAACAGTCAGAAGCTTTCTTT
NA	NA	TRBV5-1	15	TRBJ1-1	CASSLVKGGSTEAFF	TGCGCCAGCAGCTTGGTGAAGGGGGGAAGCACTGAAGCTTTCTTT
NA	few	TRBV12-5	15	TRBJ1-5	CASGLEEGDNQPQHF	TGTGCTAGTGGTTTGGAGGAGGGGGACAATCAGCCCCAGCATTTT
TRBD2	NA	TRBV6-6	16	TRBJ2-1	CASSYSPTSGGNEQFF	TGTGCCAGCAGTTACTCACCGACTAGCGGGGGTAATGAGCAGTTCTTC
NA	NA	TRBV5-1	16	TRBJ1-2	CASSFSLIPGLRGYTF	TGCGCCAGCAGCTTCAGTTTAATCCCTGGCCTTCGGGGCTACACCTTC
TRBD2	NA	TRBV20-1	16	TRBJ2-7	CSAIFRLAGSYNEQYF	TGCAGTGCTATTTTTAGACTAGCGGGCTCCTACAATGAGCAGTACTTC
TRBD1	NA	TRBV6-1	15	TRBJ2-1	CASSRGQGAQNEQFF	TGTGCCAGCAGTAGGGGACAGGGGGCGCAGAATGAGCAGTTCTTC
NA	NA	TRBV7-6	15	TRBJ2-3	CASSSGVGATDTQYF	TGTGCCAGCAGCTCAGGGGTCGGGGCCACAGATACGCAGTATTTT
NA	NA	TRBV20-1	15	TRBJ1-5	CSTSRGKNSNQPQHF	TGCAGTACTAGTCGGGGGAAAAATAGCAATCAGCCCCAGCATTTT
NA	NA	TRBV7-2	16	TRBJ2-1	CASSLEGYRNYNEQFF	TGTGCCAGCAGCTTAGAGGGGTACAGGAACTACAATGAGCAGTTCTTC
NA	NA	TRBV12-3/TRBV12-4	15	TRBJ2-1	CASSSRTTQGREQFF	TGTGCCAGCAGTTCGAGAACCACACAGGGACGTGAGCAGTTCTTC
NA	few	TRBV9	12	TRBJ1-3	CASSPNSGTIYF	TGTGCCAGCAGCCCAAACTCTGGCACCATATATTTT
NA	NA	TRBV7-2	15	TRBJ2-3	CASSLENGFADTQYF	TGTGCCAGCAGCTTAGAAAACGGATTCGCAGATACGCAGTATTTT
NA	NA	TRBV18	17	TRBJ1-5	CASSPQSWQGGNQPQHF	TGTGCCAGCTCACCACAATCTTGGCAGGGTGGCAATCAGCCCCAGCATTTT
NA	NA	TRBV28	13	TRBJ1-5	CATALDSNQPQHF	TGTGCCACTGCATTGGATAGCAATCAGCCCCAGCATTTT
NA	few	TRBV4-1	15	TRBJ2-5	CASSQPRGYDETQYF	TGCGCCAGCAGCCAGCCCCGGGGATACGACGAGACCCAGTACTTC
NA	NA	TRBV5-1	14	TRBJ1-1	CASSATQENTEAFF	TGCGCCAGCAGCGCAACACAGGAGAACACTGAAGCTTTCTTT
NA	NA	TRBV25-1	12	TRBJ2-7	CASSASPGEQYF	TGTGCCAGCAGTGCCTCTCCGGGCGAGCAGTACTTC
TRBD1	NA	TRBV29-1	11	TRBJ1-2	CSDGTGSGYTF	TGCAGCGATGGGACAGGGTCGGGCTACACCTTC
NA	NA	TRBV12-3/TRBV12-4	16	TRBJ2-3	CASSPTLYARADAQYF	TGTGCCAGCAGTCCAACCCTATACGCGAGAGCAGATGCGCAGTATTTT
NA	NA	TRBV29-1	16	TRBJ1-1	CSVGRTGRPMNAEAFF	TGCAGCGTTGGACGAACAGGGAGACCCATGAACGCTGAAGCTTTCTTT
TRBD2	NA	TRBV7-8	17	TRBJ2-3	CASSLGGGLVVGDTQYF	TGTGCCAGCAGCTTAGGGGGAGGGTTGGTTGTAGGAGATACGCAGTATTTT
NA	few	TRBV20-1	13	TRBJ2-3	CSARVPLDNTQYF	TGCAGTGCTAGAGTCCCTCTTGACAATACGCAGTATTTT
NA	NA	TRBV7-2	15	TRBJ1-1	CASTPRGQRNTEAFF	TGTGCCAGCACTCCCCGAGGTCAGCGGAACACTGAAGCTTTCTTT
NA	NA	TRBV20-1	13	TRBJ2-7	CSANRLVIYEQYF	TGCAGTGCGAACAGGCTAGTGATCTACGAGCAGTACTTC
NA	NA	TRBV29-1	13	TRBJ2-2	CNVVRGGTGELFF	TGCAACGTTGTGAGGGGGGGCACCGGGGAGCTGTTTTTT
TRBD2	NA	TRBV12-3/TRBV12-4	17	TRBJ2-3	CASSLPALAGGTDTQYF	TGTGCCAGCAGTTTACCTGCACTAGCGGGGGGCACAGATACGCAGTATTTT
NA	NA	TRBV5-5	14	TRBJ2-7	CASSLGTFAREQYF	TGTGCCAGCAGCTTAGGTACCTTCGCGAGGGAGCAGTACTTC